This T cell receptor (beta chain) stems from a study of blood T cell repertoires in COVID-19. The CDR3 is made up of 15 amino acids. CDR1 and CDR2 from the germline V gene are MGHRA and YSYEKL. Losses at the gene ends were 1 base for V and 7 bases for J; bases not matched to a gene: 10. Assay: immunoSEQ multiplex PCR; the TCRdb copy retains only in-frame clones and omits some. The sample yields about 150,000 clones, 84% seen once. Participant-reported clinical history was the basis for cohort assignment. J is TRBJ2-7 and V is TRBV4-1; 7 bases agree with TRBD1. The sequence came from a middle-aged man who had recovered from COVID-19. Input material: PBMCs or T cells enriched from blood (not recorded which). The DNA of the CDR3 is TGCGCCAGCAGCCAAGTTGGACAGGCCGAGGTGGAGCAGTACTTC. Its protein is CASSQVGQAEVEQYF.